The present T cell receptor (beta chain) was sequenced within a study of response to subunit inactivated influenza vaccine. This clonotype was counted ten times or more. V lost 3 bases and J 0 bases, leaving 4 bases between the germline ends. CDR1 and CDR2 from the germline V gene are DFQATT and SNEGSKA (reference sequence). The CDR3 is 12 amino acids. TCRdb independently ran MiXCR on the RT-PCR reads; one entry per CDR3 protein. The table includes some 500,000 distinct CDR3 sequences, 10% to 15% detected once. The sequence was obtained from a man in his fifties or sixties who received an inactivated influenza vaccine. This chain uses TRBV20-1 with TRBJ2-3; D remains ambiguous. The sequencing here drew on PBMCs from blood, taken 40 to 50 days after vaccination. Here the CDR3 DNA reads TGCAGTGCTAGCCACAGCACAGATACGCAGTATTTT. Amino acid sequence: CSASHSTDTQYF.